These 2 T cell receptor beta chains came from one sample sequenced in a study of blood T cell repertoires in COVID-19. The data were produced by immunoSEQ multiplex PCR, yet TCRdb's version contains in-frame clones alone and is incomplete. Of under 250,000 clones in the sample, around 83% were seen once. Material for sequencing was peripheral blood. Every receptor here comes from a woman aged 50 to 60 with acute or convalescent COVID-19.

The chain has TRBV24-1 and TRBJ2-1; 8 bases are shared with TRBD2. Trimming took 3 bases from V and 5 from J; bases not matched to a gene: 8. The CDR3 consists of 16 residues. The germline V gene has CDR1 KGHDR and CDR2 SFDVKD. The DNA for the CDR3 is TGTGCCACCAGTGATCCGGGACTAGATAGGAACAATGAGCAGTTCTTC. This codes for CATSDPGLDRNNEQFF.

This chain uses TRBV7-2 with TRBJ1-3; TRBD1 matches at 11 bases. Germline CDR1 is SGHTA and CDR2 is FQGNSA. The CDR3 spans 16 residues. The V segment lost 5 bases and the J segment 3 bases; nucleotides outside the gene matches: 6. The CDR3 DNA follows: TGTGCCAGCAGCCCGCGGGACAGGGGGGGTGGAAACACCATATATTTT. It specifies CASSPRDRGGGNTIYF.